What follows are 13 T cell receptor beta chains derived from one specimen sequenced in a study of blood T cell repertoires in COVID-19. Profiling relied on immunoSEQ multiplex PCR, and the TCRdb table lists in-frame clones only, not all of them. The sample lists some 230,000 clones, roughly 80% occurring once. Input material: peripheral blood. Receptor source: an older woman who had recovered from COVID-19.

The chain employs TRBV20-1 and TRBJ2-1; 8 bases agree with TRBD2. This CDR3 is built from 16 residues. Germline lookup yields CDR1 DFQATT and CDR2 SNEGSKA (reference sequence). V shed 3 bases and J 0 bases; nucleotides not matched to a gene: 7. The CDR3 DNA reads TGCAGTGCTAGTGAGAGCGGGGGACTCTCCTACAATGAGCAGTTCTTC. Its translation: CSASESGGLSYNEQFF.

The V call is TRBV11-2, the J call TRBJ1-1, with a weak D call TRBD1 (6 bases). The CDR3 is 15 amino acids. Trimming cost V 5 bases and J 2 bases, with 15 bases left between them. The germline CDR1 and CDR2 sequences are SGHAT and FQNNGV. This CDR3 is CASSHDQQGNTEAFF. The CDR3 nucleotides read TGTGCCAGCAGCCATGACCAACAGGGTAACACTGAAGCTTTCTTT.

The chain recombines TRBV5-8 with TRBJ1-4; no definite D call. The CDR3 length is 13 residues. The germline V gene has CDR1 SGHTS and CDR2 YDEGEE. V shed 5 bases and J shed 8 bases, with 13 bases lying between them. CDR3: CASRTRQYEKLFF. CDR3 nucleotides: TGTGCCAGCAGAACGAGGCAGTACGAAAAACTGTTTTTT.

The rearrangement joins TRBV10-3 to TRBJ2-1, with 7 bases identical to TRBD1. V trimming: 9 bases; J trimming: 4 bases; junction bases outside the gene matches: 0. The CDR3 contains 11 residues. Germline V CDR1 and CDR2: ENHRY, SYGVKD. The CDR3 spells CAMGQYNEQFF. In DNA form, the CDR3 reads TGTGCCATGGGACAGTACAATGAGCAGTTCTTC.

V usage is TRBV27 and J usage is TRBJ1-2, with D unresolved. The ends were cut back, 3 bases at V and 0 bases at J, with 5 bases in the middle. This CDR3 has 13 residues. CDR1 and CDR2 from the germline V gene are MNHEY and SMNVEV (reference sequence). The CDR3 DNA is TGTGCCAGCAGTTTCGGTGCTAACTATGGCTACACCTTC. Amino acids: CASSFGANYGYTF.

The table lists this clone with a few counts. This chain joins TRBV27 and TRBJ1-1; D gene ambiguous. V lost 0 bases, J lost 3 bases, and 5 bases lay in between. The V gene's germline CDR1 is MNHEY and CDR2 SMNVEV (reference sequence). This CDR3 comprises 13 residues. The CDR3 reads CASSLSRDTEAFF. CDR3 sequence (DNA): TGTGCCAGCAGTTTATCGAGGGACACTGAAGCTTTCTTT.

The chain uses TRBV7-2 and TRBJ1-6; no definite D call. V gave up 8 bases and J gave up 9 bases, with 11 bases separating them. The CDR3 runs to 12 residues. Germline V gene sequence: CDR1 SGHTA, CDR2 FQGNSA. CDR3 loop: CASSFEPSPLHF. CDR3 bases: TGTGCCAGCTCCTTTGAGCCTTCACCCCTCCACTTT.

The V gene is TRBV11-3, the J gene TRBJ2-2, with D maybe TRBD1 (6 bases). Germline lookup yields CDR1 SGHNT and CDR2 YENEEA. The V end lost 5 bases, the J end lost 7 bases, and 14 bases lay between the germline ends. The CDR3 covers 14 residues. CDR3 sequence: CASSPGQFDGELFF. The CDR3 nucleotides are TGTGCCAGCAGCCCCGGACAGTTTGACGGGGAGCTGTTTTTT.

The CDR3 sequence: CASSLKDKYTEAFF. The DNA for the CDR3 is TGTGCCAGCAGCTTAAAGGACAAATACACTGAAGCTTTCTTT. V and J are TRBV7-2 and TRBJ1-1; TRBD1 is a possible D gene (5 bases). Trimming shortened V by 2 bases and J by 3 bases, and 10 bases separated the two germline ends. The germline gives CDR1 SGHTA, CDR2 FQGNSA. This CDR3 contains 14 residues.

This chain joins TRBV4-3 and TRBJ2-2; 11 positions agree with TRBD1. Germline CDR1 reads LGHNA; CDR2 reads YSLEER. J lost 5 bases, V lost 1 base, and 12 bases had no gene match. This CDR3 has 19 amino acids. CDR3 region: CASSQGWLLGQGGTGELFF. CDR3 bases: TGCGCCAGCAGCCAAGGTTGGCTTTTGGGACAGGGGGGAACCGGGGAGCTGTTTTTT.

This clone is a singleton in its sample. This sequence joins TRBV4-1 and TRBJ1-1, with 7 positions matching TRBD1. Germline V CDR1 and CDR2: MGHRA, YSYEKL. The length of the CDR3 is 16 residues. J lost 0 bases, V lost 1 base, and 5 bases had no gene match. In nucleotides, the CDR3 is TGCGCCAGCAGCCAAGGCCGACAGGGACTGAACACTGAAGCTTTCTTT. Translation gives CASSQGRQGLNTEAFF.

The V gene is TRBV12-5, the J gene TRBJ2-1, with D perhaps TRBD1 (5 bases). This CDR3 comprises 16 residues. Germline loops: CDR1 LGHNT, CDR2 FRNRAP. V lost 0 bases and J lost 7, with 16 bases in between. CDR3 DNA sequence: TGTGCTAGTGGTTTGGTGCTAAGCTCATCAGGGAATGAGCAGTTCTTC. Translated, it gives CASGLVLSSSGNEQFF.

This chain links TRBV9 with TRBJ2-2, with 13 bases identical to TRBD2. V was clipped by 0 bases and J by 9 bases; unmatched bases: 5. The CDR3 is 16 amino acids. CDR1 is SGDLS, CDR2 YYNGEE, per germline. CDR3 coding DNA: TGTGCCAGCAGCGTAGACACTAGCGGGGGGGCCAGGGAGCTGTTTTTT. This encodes CASSVDTSGGARELFF.